This T cell receptor beta chain emerged from a study of cytomegalovirus exposure and HLA in healthy donors. Whole-study findings and limits: Immune exposure information comprised only CMV serostatus. The study put some 150 TCR beta chains on its list as cytomegalovirus-associated. Evidence from a later analysis indicated that most CMV-associated TCR beta chains looked HLA-restricted.

About this clone itself: Its antigen remains unidentified.

Trimming cost V 6 bases and J 4 bases; bases outside gene matches: 5. CDR3 length: 14 amino acids. Germline CDR1 reads MDHEN; CDR2 reads SYDVKM. Both 60 Vbeta primers and 13 Jbeta primers went into the PCR. The assay was immunoSEQ multiplex PCR, and TCRdb's table has in-frame clones only and misses some. The sample yields about 200,000 clones, around 80% seen once. This clonotype was sampled from a man younger than 40 in good health and CMV-seronegative. Sequenced material: PBMCs. This sequence joins TRBV28 and TRBJ1-4, with TRBD1 matching 7 bases. The CDR3 DNA sequence: TGTGCCAGCAGACTACAGGGGTTTAATGAAAAACTGTTTTTT. Its translation is CASRLQGFNEKLFF.